The T cell receptor (beta chain) under discussion was sequenced for a study of lymphopenia after photon versus proton radiotherapy. The CDR3 sequence is 18 residues long. CDR1 SGHTA and CDR2 FQGNSA come from the germline V gene. Trimming removed 3 bases at V and 0 bases at J, with 18 bases between. Sequencing used immunoSEQ multiplex PCR; TCRdb keeps in-frame clones, though not all of them. The sample contains approximately 50,000 clones, 65% to 85% of which appear only once. The chain uses TRBV7-2 and TRBJ1-3; a possible D gene is TRBD1 (5 bases). The sequences come from peripheral blood, collected from a patient treated with photon-based radiotherapy. This TCR was sampled from a man aged 50 to 59 with gastric cancer. CDR3: CASSLRDPTAISGNTIYF. Here the CDR3 DNA reads TGTGCCAGCAGCTTGAGAGACCCGACAGCTATCTCTGGAAACACCATATATTTT.